This T cell receptor beta chain emerged from a study of CD8 T cells in ankylosing spondylitis (dated by TCRdb to 2017 to 2019). As for the study more broadly: The study profiled T cell receptor beta repertoires in healthy donors and ankylosing spondylitis patients to find disease-linked TCR variants. The full study cohort comprised around 23 ankylosing spondylitis patients and roughly 110 healthy donors. Peripheral blood samples were taken, and synovial fluid was additionally collected from ankylosing spondylitis patients.

General findings and caveats noted by the study authors: A TCR beta motif made up of several highly homologous amino acid variants appeared to be characteristic of blood from ankylosing spondylitis patients. Some motif variants had previously been reported in the synovial fluid and blood of reactive arthritis patients, which suggests shared mechanisms of disease initiation. The disease-linked clones showed a CD8+ phenotype and occurred at relatively low frequencies in peripheral blood. According to the report, matched synovial fluid samples from ankylosing spondylitis patients were significantly enriched for the disease-linked clones.

Sequencing used an Illumina HiSeq 2500. TCR beta libraries were prepared by quantitative 5'-RACE with molecular barcodes. The study's own analysis went as follows. Disease-linked TCR variants were identified with a new computational method built on a probabilistic model of VDJ rearrangement. TCRdb redid the processing of the public reads, applying fastp at Q25 and MiXCR, and retained in-frame beta chains. Every CDR3 protein is listed once, alongside the most common genes and DNA of its rows. The V and J calls here are based on TCRdb, not the publication. The sample includes more than 500,000 distinct CDR3 sequences, with less than 6% observed a single time. The ten top clones hold around 3.5% of the sample. This clonotype was detected ten times or more. Its antigen is not yet known. Base qualities are not provided; no much larger clone lies one nucleotide away. What was sequenced was blood, either unsorted or a sorted T cell fraction (not recorded which). The sequence came from a male donor with ankylosing spondylitis.

The bases are TGTGCCAGCGGAGGGTACTATGGCTACACCTTC. The encoded protein is CASGGYYGYTF. Rearrangement joined TRBV12-3 or TRBV12-4 to TRBJ1-2; the D gene is unclear. Counted from cysteine to phenylalanine, this CDR3 has 11 amino acids. Just CDR3 DNA is preserved here, 33 bases in frame from base 1. Trimming takes 8 bases from V and 3 bases from J, and the germline ends sit 7 bases apart.